One T cell receptor beta chain is described in this entry. As yet, its antigen is unknown. At one end, the junction sequence differs from germline, possibly due to a read error. The iRepertoire nested amplicon-rescue multiplex PCR amplified TCR alpha and beta CDR3s from RNA. For one-step reverse transcription and amplification, 100-400 ng of tissue mRNA or PBMC total RNA was used. From the multiplex PCR reads, TCRdb called clonotypes with MiXCR, one entry per CDR3 protein. The sample includes 400,000 or so distinct CDR3 sequences, about 40% of them seen just once. This CDR3 has 14 residues. Germline V lookup: CDR1 MGHDK, CDR2 SYGVNS. The sample belongs to a study of glioma-infiltrating T cells. Study context: WHO grade II oligodendrogliomas or astrocytomas, plus non-recurrent WHO grade IV glioblastomas, were sampled. Broader study findings: Non-neoplastic patients had below-expected tissue-blood divergence, while all gliomas exceeded expectation.

Material: glioma tissue, nonneoplastic brain tissue, or PBMCs (not recorded which). This clonotype was sampled from a human donor with low-grade glioma or glioblastoma, undergoing nonglioma brain surgery, or in good health (not recorded which). The chain uses TRBV25-1 and TRBJ2-5, with D perhaps matching TRBD1 (6 bases). CDR3 protein: CTSSQQDSQETQYF. The DNA for the CDR3 is TGTACCAGCAGCCAACAGGACAGTCAAGAGACCCAGTACTTC. The entire variable domain, with the rest obtained from reference TRBV25-1 and TRBJ2-5, is as follows: EADIYQTPRYLVIGTGKKITLECSQTMGHDKMYWYQQDPGMELHLIHYSYGVNSTEKGDLSSESTVSRIRTEHFPLTLESARPSHTSQYLCTSSQQDSQETQYFGPGTRLLVL.